A selection of T cell receptor beta chains follows, all from one sample in a study of Ad26.COV2.S vaccination and SARS-CoV-2 variants. Sequencing was performed with immunoSEQ multiplex PCR; in TCRdb, only in-frame clones are kept and a portion is missing. The sample shows around 380,000 clones, approximately 91% of them seen only once. This material consisted of peripheral blood, taken in a trial of Ad26.COV2.S vaccine versus placebo. Receptors were obtained from a person between 18 and 59 years old who received the Ad26.COV2.S COVID-19 vaccine or a placebo. The CDR3 runs from the conserved cysteine through the conserved F or W. The order of the fields is V gene, D gene, clone size, J gene, CDR3 length, CDR3 DNA, CDR3 protein. The D gene is left open where the match is weak. The size entry is marked missing in some rows and otherwise reads once, few, many or a size class.

>TRBV4-1|NA|NA|TRBJ2-7|15
TGCGCCAGCAGCCAAGTGCATGGCACGGGGGCCGAGCAGTACTTC
CASSQVHGTGAEQYF
>TRBV30|TRBD1|NA|TRBJ2-3|13
TGTGCCTCGGCGACAGGGACCACAGATACGCAGTATTTT
CASATGTTDTQYF
>TRBV21-1|NA|NA|TRBJ2-7|14
TGTGCCAGCAGCCGGCCGAATCGTACCTACGAGCAGTACTTC
CASSRPNRTYEQYF
>TRBV2|TRBD2|few|TRBJ2-5|15
TGTGCCAGCAGTGATTTAGCGGGGGGTTGGGAGACCCAGTACTTC
CASSDLAGGWETQYF
>TRBV27|TRBD1|NA|TRBJ1-1|12
TGTGCCAGCAGACCTGACAGGGGAGAAGCTTTCTTT
CASRPDRGEAFF
>TRBV4-2|NA|NA|TRBJ2-2|13
TGTGCCAGCAGCCCCCTGGCCACCGGGGAGCTGTTTTTT
CASSPLATGELFF
>TRBV19|NA|few|TRBJ1-5|15
TGTGCCAGCTCCCTGGGAAGGAATATCAATCAGCCCCAGCATTTT
CASSLGRNINQPQHF
>TRBV27|TRBD1|NA|TRBJ1-2|16
TGTGCCAGCAGTTCTTTTGGGACAGCGGCCCTTTATGGCTACACCTTC
CASSSFGTAALYGYTF
>TRBV12-5|NA|NA|TRBJ1-5|16
TGTGCTAGTGTGTGCAGGAGGTCGGTAGGCAATCAGCCCCAGCATTTT
CASVCRRSVGNQPQHF
>TRBV7-7|NA|few|TRBJ2-2|17
TGTGCCAGCAGCCCGGAGCTTTACAGATCGAACACCGGGGAGCTGTTTTTT
CASSPELYRSNTGELFF
>TRBV5-1|NA|NA|TRBJ1-3|17
TGCGCCAGCAGCTTGGCTGTCCTCGGGGAATCTGGAAACACCATATATTTT
CASSLAVLGESGNTIYF
>TRBV12-3/TRBV12-4|NA|NA|TRBJ1-1|12
TGTGCCACCCGGGGACCAGACACTGAAGCTTTCTTT
CATRGPDTEAFF
>TRBV4-1|NA|NA|TRBJ1-1|15
TGCGCCAGCAGCCAAGAACCCGGGGGGCTGGCTGAAGCTTTCTTT
CASSQEPGGLAEAFF
>TRBV7-2|NA|NA|TRBJ1-1|14
TGTGCCAGCAGCTTAGTCCGAGGGGCTATTGAAGCTTTCTTT
CASSLVRGAIEAFF
>TRBV5-4|TRBD1|few|TRBJ1-1|14
TGTGCCAGCAGCTTGGCCGCGGGACAGGGTGAAGCTTTCTTT
CASSLAAGQGEAFF
>TRBV7-9|TRBD2|NA|TRBJ2-3|16
TGTGCCAGCAGCTTAACGAGCGGGGGGTCTGTGGATACGCAGTATTTT
CASSLTSGGSVDTQYF
>TRBV18|NA|NA|TRBJ1-1|15
TGTGCCAGCTCACCACGGGCAGCCAAGAACACTGAAGCTTTCTTT
CASSPRAAKNTEAFF
>TRBV6-6|NA|NA|TRBJ1-6|15
TGTGCCAGCAGTTTCCCTTCGGGACGGGATTCACCCCTCCACTTT
CASSFPSGRDSPLHF
>TRBV24-1|TRBD2|once|TRBJ2-1|17
TGTGCCACCAGTGATATGGCGGGGGGGCGTCTAGACAATGAGCAGTTCTTC
CATSDMAGGRLDNEQFF
>TRBV7-6|NA|NA|TRBJ2-3|13
TGTGCCAGCAGCTTACTTGGCCGAGATACGCAGTATTTT
CASSLLGRDTQYF
>TRBV5-1|NA|once|TRBJ1-4|15
TGCGCCAGCAGGCCTGACTCTGCAACTAATGAAAAACTGTTTTTT
CASRPDSATNEKLFF
>TRBV2|NA|NA|TRBJ2-1|14
TGTGCCAGCAGTACCGGGACACGCTACAATGAGCAGTTCTTC
CASSTGTRYNEQFF
>TRBV10-3|TRBD1|NA|TRBJ2-7|15
TGTGCCATCAGTGAGAGTTGGGGACAGAGCTACGAGCAGTACTTC
CAISESWGQSYEQYF
>TRBV19|NA|NA|TRBJ2-5|16
TGTGCCAGTAGTATAGAGGACCCCGGACGAGGAGAGACCCAGTACTTC
CASSIEDPGRGETQYF
>TRBV18|NA|once|TRBJ1-4|15
TGTGCCAGCTCACCATCAGGAGCAACTAATGAAAAACTGTTTTTT
CASSPSGATNEKLFF
>TRBV20-1|NA|NA|TRBJ1-4|13
TGCAGTGCTAGTCGGGCAGCCCGTGAAAAACTGTTTTTT
CSASRAAREKLFF
>TRBV11-2|NA|NA|TRBJ1-1|14
TGTGCCAGCAGCTTCAGCTGGAGGAACACTGAAGCTTTCTTT
CASSFSWRNTEAFF
>TRBV6-5|NA|NA|TRBJ2-7|15
TGTGCCAGCAGTTCCGGGGGCAGGGGAGGCTACGAGCAGTACTTC
CASSSGGRGGYEQYF
>TRBV6-4|NA|NA|TRBJ2-1|13
TGTGCCAGCAGTGACGAAGGGGGAGGAGAGCAGTTCTTC
CASSDEGGGEQFF
>TRBV2|NA|once|TRBJ2-7|12
TGTGCCAGCAGTGAATTTACCTACGAGCAGTACTTC
CASSEFTYEQYF
>TRBV5-4|TRBD1|NA|TRBJ2-5|14
TGTGCCAGCAGCAGCCGGGACAGACCAGAGACCCAGTACTTC
CASSSRDRPETQYF
>TRBV29-1|NA|NA|TRBJ1-1|12
TGCAGCGTTGAAGATCCGCAGTCTGAAGCTTTCTTT
CSVEDPQSEAFF
>TRBV6-5|NA|NA|TRBJ2-1|14
TGTGCCAGCAGGCCTATGTGGGGGGCGAATGAGCAGTTCTTC
CASRPMWGANEQFF
>TRBV7-2|NA|NA|TRBJ1-2|13
TGTGCCAGCAGCTTAAGGGGTACTCGTGGCTACACCTTC
CASSLRGTRGYTF
>TRBV6-2/TRBV6-3|NA|NA|TRBJ2-7|15
TGTGCCAGCAGTTCACGACTAGGCACTCCCTACGAGCAGTACTTC
CASSSRLGTPYEQYF
>TRBV5-1|TRBD2|NA|TRBJ2-1|15
TGCGCCAGCAGGCCCCTAGCGGGGTCCGCCAATGAGCAGTTCTTC
CASRPLAGSANEQFF
>TRBV2|NA|NA|TRBJ2-1|11
TGTGCCACCTACATCATTGATGAGCAGTTCTTC
CATYIIDEQFF
>TRBV3-1/TRBV3-2|NA|NA|TRBJ1-1|14
TGTGCCAGCAGCCAAGTGGTGGGGCAAACTGAAGCTTTCTTT
CASSQVVGQTEAFF
>TRBV11-2|NA|NA|TRBJ2-7|16
TGTGCCAGCAGCTTAGATCAGGACAAGACTACCTACGAGCAGTACTTC
CASSLDQDKTTYEQYF
>TRBV6-5|NA|NA|TRBJ1-1|15
TGTGCCAGCAGTTTACAGGGATTCGGGGTCTCTGAAGCTTTCTTT
CASSLQGFGVSEAFF
>TRBV19|NA|NA|TRBJ1-2|15
TGTGCCAGTAAAGAGGGCGGAGGAACGGGCTATGGCTACACCTTC
CASKEGGGTGYGYTF
>TRBV4-1|TRBD2|NA|TRBJ2-7|18
TGCGCCAGCAGCCAAGGACTAGCGGGGTTAGGGAACTCTGGCGAGCAGTACTTC
CASSQGLAGLGNSGEQYF
>TRBV19|NA|once|TRBJ1-5|14
TGTGCCAGTAGTATAGAACAGGGTTATCAGCCCCAGCATTTT
CASSIEQGYQPQHF
>TRBV5-1|TRBD1|NA|TRBJ2-1|14
TGCGCCAGCAGCTTCCCGGGACAGGGGAATGAGCAGTTCTTC
CASSFPGQGNEQFF
>TRBV24-1|TRBD2|NA|TRBJ2-1|16
TGTGCCACCAGTGAGGATGGCGGGGGGAGATACAATGAGCAGTTCTTC
CATSEDGGGRYNEQFF
>TRBV6-5|NA|NA|TRBJ1-1|13
TGTGCCAGCAGGGCCCCCGGAGGCACTGAAGCTTTCTTT
CASRAPGGTEAFF
>TRBV7-9|NA|NA|TRBJ1-3|16
TGTGCCAGCAGCTACTCCCGGGGCGTCTCTGGAAACACCATATATTTT
CASSYSRGVSGNTIYF
>TRBV5-8|TRBD1|NA|TRBJ2-5|13
TGTGCCAGCAGCACCGGACAGGCGGGGACCCAGTACTTC
CASSTGQAGTQYF
>TRBV14|NA|once|TRBJ2-1|14
TGTGCCAGCAGCCAAGAGTTAGGGGACAATGAGCAGTTCTTC
CASSQELGDNEQFF
>TRBV10-3|TRBD1|NA|TRBJ2-2|16
TGTGCCATCAGTGAGCGACAGGGGTTGAACACCGGGGAGCTGTTTTTT
CAISERQGLNTGELFF
>TRBV5-1|NA|NA|TRBJ2-3|16
TGCGCCAGCAGCTTGGTCTCCGGTAGTATGACAGATACGCAGTATTTT
CASSLVSGSMTDTQYF
>TRBV5-6|NA|NA|TRBJ1-2|14
TGTGCCAGCAGCCCCGGGGTATGGGACTATGGCTACACCTTC
CASSPGVWDYGYTF
>TRBV12-3/TRBV12-4|NA|NA|TRBJ1-1|12
TGTGCCAGCAGTAGGCCCGGCACTGAAGCTTTCTTT
CASSRPGTEAFF